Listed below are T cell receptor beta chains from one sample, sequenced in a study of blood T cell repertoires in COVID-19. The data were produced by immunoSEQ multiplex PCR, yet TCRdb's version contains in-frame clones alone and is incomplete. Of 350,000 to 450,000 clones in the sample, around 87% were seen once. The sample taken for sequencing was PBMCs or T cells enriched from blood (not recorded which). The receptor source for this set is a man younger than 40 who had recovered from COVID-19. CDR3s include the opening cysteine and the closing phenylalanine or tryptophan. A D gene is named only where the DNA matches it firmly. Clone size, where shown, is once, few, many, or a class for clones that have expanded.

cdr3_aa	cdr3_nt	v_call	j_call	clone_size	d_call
CASSQDARLGGELFF	TGTGCCAGCAGCCAAGACGCGCGACTGGGCGGGGAGCTGTTTTTT	TRBV4-2	TRBJ2-2	-	-
CASSQTLAGTNTGELFF	TGCGCCAGCAGTCAGACCCTAGCGGGAACGAACACCGGGGAGCTGTTTTTT	TRBV5-1	TRBJ2-2	-	TRBD2
CASKIGLAGEQYF	TGTGCCAGCAAAATCGGACTAGCGGGAGAGCAGTACTTC	TRBV6-5	TRBJ2-7	-	TRBD2
CASSLSRIGPVWGGYTF	TGTGCCAGCAGCTTGTCAAGAATCGGACCGGTATGGGGCGGCTACACCTTC	TRBV5-5	TRBJ1-2	-	-
CASSLTGLTDTQYF	TGTGCCAGCAGCTTAACGGGTCTCACAGATACGCAGTATTTT	TRBV7-9	TRBJ2-3	-	-
CASSPGVSSYNEQFF	TGCGCCAGCAGTCCGGGAGTTAGTAGCTACAATGAGCAGTTCTTC	TRBV5-1	TRBJ2-1	-	-
CASSYRQGALGEQYF	TGCGCCAGCAGTTATCGACAGGGGGCTCTAGGTGAGCAGTACTTC	TRBV4-1	TRBJ2-7	-	TRBD1
CASRETGKAGYTF	TGTGCCAGCAGGGAAACAGGGAAAGCGGGCTACACCTTC	TRBV7-2	TRBJ1-2	-	-
CAWSSRQSKQFF	TGTGCCTGGAGTTCTCGACAGTCGAAGCAGTTCTTC	TRBV30	TRBJ2-1	-	-
CASSPGTSGIGYEQYF	TGTGCCAGCTCACCCGGTACTAGCGGGATAGGCTACGAGCAGTACTTC	TRBV18	TRBJ2-7	-	TRBD2
CSASDPREAQHF	TGCAGTGCTAGTGACCCGAGGGAGGCTCAGCATTTT	TRBV20-1	TRBJ1-5	-	-
CASSLGQGSGEQYF	TGTGCCAGCAGTTTAGGCCAGGGGAGCGGAGAGCAGTACTTC	TRBV28	TRBJ2-7	-	-
CASSTTGNPGELFF	TGTGCCAGCAGTACGACAGGGAACCCCGGGGAGCTGTTTTTT	TRBV6-5	TRBJ2-2	once	TRBD1
CSASPGVGYTF	TGCAGTGCTAGCCCAGGGGTCGGCTACACCTTC	TRBV20-1	TRBJ1-2	once	-
CASSIRDSRYNEQFF	TGTGCCAGTAGTATTAGGGACAGTCGCTACAATGAGCAGTTCTTC	TRBV19	TRBJ2-1	-	TRBD1
CASSKAGDERLTQYF	TGTGCCAGCAGCAAAGCGGGAGACGAGAGGCTGACCCAGTACTTC	TRBV5-4	TRBJ2-5	-	TRBD2
CASTPGGAGWVTEAFF	TGTGCCAGTACCCCAGGGGGTGCTGGTTGGGTTACTGAAGCTTTCTTT	TRBV19	TRBJ1-1	-	TRBD1
CASSWTGRDVSPLHF	TGCGCCAGCAGCTGGACAGGGAGGGACGTTTCACCCCTCCACTTT	TRBV5-1	TRBJ1-6	-	TRBD1
CASSLVDRATYEQYF	TGCGCCAGCAGCTTGGTGGACAGGGCAACCTACGAGCAGTACTTC	TRBV5-1	TRBJ2-7	-	TRBD1
CASSQDPGSSYEQYF	TGTGCCAGCAGCCAAGATCCCGGGAGCTCCTACGAGCAGTACTTC	TRBV14	TRBJ2-7	-	-